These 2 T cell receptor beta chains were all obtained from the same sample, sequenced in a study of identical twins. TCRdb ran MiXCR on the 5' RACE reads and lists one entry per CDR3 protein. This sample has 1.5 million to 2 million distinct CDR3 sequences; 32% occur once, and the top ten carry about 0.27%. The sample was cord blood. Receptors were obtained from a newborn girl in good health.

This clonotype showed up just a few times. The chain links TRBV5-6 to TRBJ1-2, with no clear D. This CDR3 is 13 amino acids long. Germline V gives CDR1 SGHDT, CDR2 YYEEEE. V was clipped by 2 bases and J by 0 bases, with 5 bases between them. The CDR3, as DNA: TGTGCCAGCAGCTTTCAGACTAACTATGGCTACACCTTC. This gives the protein CASSFQTNYGYTF.

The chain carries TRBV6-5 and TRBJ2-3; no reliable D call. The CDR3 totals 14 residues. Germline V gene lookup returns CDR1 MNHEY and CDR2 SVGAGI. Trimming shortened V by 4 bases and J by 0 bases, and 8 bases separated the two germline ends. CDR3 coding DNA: TGTGCCAGCAGTTTCTCCAGGAGCACAGATACGCAGTATTTT. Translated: CASSFSRSTDTQYF.